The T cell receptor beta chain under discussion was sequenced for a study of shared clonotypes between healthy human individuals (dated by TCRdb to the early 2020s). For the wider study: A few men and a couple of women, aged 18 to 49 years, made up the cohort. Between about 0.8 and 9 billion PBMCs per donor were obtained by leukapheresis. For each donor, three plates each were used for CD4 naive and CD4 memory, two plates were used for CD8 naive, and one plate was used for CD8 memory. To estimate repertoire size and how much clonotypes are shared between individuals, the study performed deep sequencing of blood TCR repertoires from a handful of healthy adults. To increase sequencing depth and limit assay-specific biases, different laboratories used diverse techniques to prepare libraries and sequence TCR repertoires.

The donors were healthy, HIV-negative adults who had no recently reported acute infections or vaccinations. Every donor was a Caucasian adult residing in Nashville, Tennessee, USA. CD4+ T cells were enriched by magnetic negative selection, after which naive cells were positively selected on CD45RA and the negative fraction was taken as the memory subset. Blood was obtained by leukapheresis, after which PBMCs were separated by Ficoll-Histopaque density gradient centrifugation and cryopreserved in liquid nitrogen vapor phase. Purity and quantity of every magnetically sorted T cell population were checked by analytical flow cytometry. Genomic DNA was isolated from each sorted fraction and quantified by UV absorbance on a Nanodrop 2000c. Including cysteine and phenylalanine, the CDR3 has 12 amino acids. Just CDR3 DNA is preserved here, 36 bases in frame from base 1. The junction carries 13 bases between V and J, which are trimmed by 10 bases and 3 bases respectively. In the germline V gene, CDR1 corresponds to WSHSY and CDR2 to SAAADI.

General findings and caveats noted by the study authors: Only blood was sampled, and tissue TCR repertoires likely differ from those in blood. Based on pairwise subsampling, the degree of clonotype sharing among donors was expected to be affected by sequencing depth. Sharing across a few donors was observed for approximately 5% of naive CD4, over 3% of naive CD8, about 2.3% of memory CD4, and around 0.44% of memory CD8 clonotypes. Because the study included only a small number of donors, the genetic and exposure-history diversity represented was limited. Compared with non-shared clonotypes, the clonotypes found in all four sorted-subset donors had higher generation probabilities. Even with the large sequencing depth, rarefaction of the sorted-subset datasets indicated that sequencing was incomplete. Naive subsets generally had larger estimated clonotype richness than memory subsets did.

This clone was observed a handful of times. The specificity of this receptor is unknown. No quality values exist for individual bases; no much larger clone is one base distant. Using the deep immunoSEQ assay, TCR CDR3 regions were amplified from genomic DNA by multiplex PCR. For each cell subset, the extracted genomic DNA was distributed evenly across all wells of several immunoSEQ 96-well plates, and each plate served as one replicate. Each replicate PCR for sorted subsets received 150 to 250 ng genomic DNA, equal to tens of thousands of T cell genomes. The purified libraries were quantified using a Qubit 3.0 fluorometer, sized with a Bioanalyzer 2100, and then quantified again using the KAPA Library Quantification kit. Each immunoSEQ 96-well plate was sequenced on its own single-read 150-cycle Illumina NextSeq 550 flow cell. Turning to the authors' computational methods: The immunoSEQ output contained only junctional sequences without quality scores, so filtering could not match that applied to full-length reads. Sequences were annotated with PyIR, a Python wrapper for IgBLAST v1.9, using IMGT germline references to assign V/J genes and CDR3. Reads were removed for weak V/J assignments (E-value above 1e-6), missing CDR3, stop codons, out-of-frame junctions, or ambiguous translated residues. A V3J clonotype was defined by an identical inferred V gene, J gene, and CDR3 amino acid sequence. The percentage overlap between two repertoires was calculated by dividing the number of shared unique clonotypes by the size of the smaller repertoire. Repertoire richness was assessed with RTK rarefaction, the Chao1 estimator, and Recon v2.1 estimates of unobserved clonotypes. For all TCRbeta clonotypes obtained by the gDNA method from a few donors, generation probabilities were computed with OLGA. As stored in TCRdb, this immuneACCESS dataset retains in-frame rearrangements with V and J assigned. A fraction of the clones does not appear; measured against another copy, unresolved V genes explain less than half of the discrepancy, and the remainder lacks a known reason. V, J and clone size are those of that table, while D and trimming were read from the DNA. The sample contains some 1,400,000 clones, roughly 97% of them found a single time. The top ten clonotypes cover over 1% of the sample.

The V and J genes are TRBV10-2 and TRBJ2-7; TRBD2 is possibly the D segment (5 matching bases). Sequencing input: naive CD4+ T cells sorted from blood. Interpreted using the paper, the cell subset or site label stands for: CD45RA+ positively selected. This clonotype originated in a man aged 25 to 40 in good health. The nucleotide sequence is TGCGCCATCGGTAGCGCGTACTACGAGCAGTACTTC. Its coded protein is CAIGSAYYEQYF.